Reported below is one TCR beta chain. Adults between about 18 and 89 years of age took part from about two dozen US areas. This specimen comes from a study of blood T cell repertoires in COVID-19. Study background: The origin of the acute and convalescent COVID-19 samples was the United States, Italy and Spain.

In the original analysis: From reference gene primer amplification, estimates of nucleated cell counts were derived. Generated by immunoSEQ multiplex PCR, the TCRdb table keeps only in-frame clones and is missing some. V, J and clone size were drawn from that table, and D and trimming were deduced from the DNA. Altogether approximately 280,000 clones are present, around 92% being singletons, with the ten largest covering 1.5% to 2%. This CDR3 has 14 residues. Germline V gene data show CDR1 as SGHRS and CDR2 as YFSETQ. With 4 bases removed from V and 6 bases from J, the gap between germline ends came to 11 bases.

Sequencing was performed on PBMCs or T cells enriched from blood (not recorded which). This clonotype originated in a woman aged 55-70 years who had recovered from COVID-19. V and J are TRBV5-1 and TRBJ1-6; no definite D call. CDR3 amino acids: CASSPLQPNSPLHF. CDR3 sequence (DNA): TGCGCCAGCAGCCCTCTACAGCCTAATTCACCCCTCCACTTT. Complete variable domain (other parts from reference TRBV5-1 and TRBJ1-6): KAGVTQTPRYLIKTRGQQVTLSCSPISGHRSVSWYQQTPGQGLQFLFEYFSETQRNKGNFPGRFSGRQFSNSRSEMNVSTLELGDSALYLCASSPLQPNSPLHFGNGTRLTVT.